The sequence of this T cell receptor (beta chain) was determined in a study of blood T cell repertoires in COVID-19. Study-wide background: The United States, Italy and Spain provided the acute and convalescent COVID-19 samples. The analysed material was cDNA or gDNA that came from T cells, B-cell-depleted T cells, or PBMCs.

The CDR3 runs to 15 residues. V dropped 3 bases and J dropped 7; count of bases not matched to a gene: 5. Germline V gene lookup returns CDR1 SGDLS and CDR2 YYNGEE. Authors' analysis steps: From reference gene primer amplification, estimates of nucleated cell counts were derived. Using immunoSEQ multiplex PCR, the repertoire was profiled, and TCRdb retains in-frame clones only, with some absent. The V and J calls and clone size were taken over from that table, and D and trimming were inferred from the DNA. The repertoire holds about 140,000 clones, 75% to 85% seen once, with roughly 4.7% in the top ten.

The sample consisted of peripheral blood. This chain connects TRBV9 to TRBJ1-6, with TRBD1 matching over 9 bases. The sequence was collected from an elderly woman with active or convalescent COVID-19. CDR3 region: CASSDRQGVNSPLHF. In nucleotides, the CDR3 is TGTGCCAGCAGCGACCGACAGGGGGTGAATTCACCCCTCCACTTT. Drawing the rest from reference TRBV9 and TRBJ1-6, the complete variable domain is DSGVTQTPKHLITATGQRVTLRCSPRSGDLSVYWYQQSLDQGLQFLIQYYNGEERAKGNILERFSAQQFPDLHSELNLSSLELGDSALYFCASSDRQGVNSPLHFGNGTRLTVT.